One and the same sample provided the 2 T cell receptor beta chains below, sequenced in a study of blood T cell repertoires in COVID-19. Only in-frame clones appear in the TCRdb table, and some are missing; sequencing was by immunoSEQ multiplex PCR. The sample has hundreds of thousands of clones, around 84% seen once. The source material was PBMCs or T cells enriched from blood (not recorded which). These receptors all come from a man aged 25 to 45 with acute COVID-19.

This clone appeared many times. The chain combines TRBV19 with TRBJ1-2; possibly TRBD1 for D (5 bases). Deletions cut 7 bases from V and 1 base from J, with 16 bases between. The CDR3 spans 15 residues. Germline V gene sequence: CDR1 LNHDA, CDR2 SQIVND (reference sequence). CDR3 DNA: TGTGCCAGTATTGACAGTGCCAAGAATAACTATGGCTACACCTTC. Its translation: CASIDSAKNNYGYTF.

V and J are TRBV5-5 and TRBJ2-1, with 7 bases that match TRBD1. The CDR3 runs 16 residues. Trimming removed 0 bases from V and 0 bases from J; junction bases left unmatched: 3. CDR1 is SGHKS, CDR2 YYEKEE, per germline (reference sequence). The CDR3 here is CASSLDRDSSYNEQFF. The CDR3, as DNA: TGTGCCAGCAGCTTGGATCGGGACAGCTCCTACAATGAGCAGTTCTTC.